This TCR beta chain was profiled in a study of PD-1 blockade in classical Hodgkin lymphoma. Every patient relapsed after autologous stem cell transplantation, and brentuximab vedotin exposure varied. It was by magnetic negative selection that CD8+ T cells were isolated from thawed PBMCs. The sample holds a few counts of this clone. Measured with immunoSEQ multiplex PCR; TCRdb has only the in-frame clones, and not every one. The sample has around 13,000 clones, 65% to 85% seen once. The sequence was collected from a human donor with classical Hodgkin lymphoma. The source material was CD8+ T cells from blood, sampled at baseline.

The CDR3 reads CASSADRNTEAFF. CDR3 DNA sequence: TGCGCCAGCAGTGCGGACAGGAACACTGAAGCTTTCTTT. J is TRBJ1-1 and V is TRBV10-1; possibly TRBD1 for D (6 bases). This CDR3 is built from 13 residues. Germline CDR1 and CDR2: WNHNN and SYGVQD (reference sequence). The germline V and J ends were trimmed by 4 bases and 1 base, with 7 bases remaining between them.